This TCR beta chain was recovered during a study of blood T cell repertoires in COVID-19. Across the study: Acute and convalescent COVID-19 samples came from the United States, Italy and Spain. Nucleic acid was either cDNA or gDNA, and it came from T cells, B-cell-depleted T cells, or PBMCs.

Patients from Seattle were sampled longitudinally, starting during active infection. Germline V gene lookup returns CDR1 MGHRA and CDR2 YSYEKL. V dropped 0 bases and J dropped 4 bases, with 14 bases sitting between them. CDR3 length: 16 amino acids. The authors' processing: Using reference gene primer amplification, nucleated cell counts were estimated. The method was immunoSEQ multiplex PCR; TCRdb's version includes in-frame clones alone and lacks a portion of them. Clone size and the V and J calls come from that table; the DNA yielded D and trimming. This table holds about 140,000 clones, roughly 84% found once.

The gene calls are TRBV4-1 and TRBJ2-3; weak D call: TRBD1 (5 bases). The receptor's source is a man aged 30-40 years with COVID-19, enrolled during active disease. The sequencing input was peripheral blood. The CDR3 spells CASSQERAGYPDTQYF. The CDR3 DNA sequence: TGCGCCAGCAGCCAAGAACGGGCAGGGTACCCAGATACGCAGTATTTT.